The 32 T cell receptor beta chains reported below all come from one sample, sequenced in a study of T cell repertoires in cytomegalovirus infection (dated by TCRdb to between 2018 and 2021). Sequencing instrument: Illumina HiSeq 1500. In-frame beta chains were kept once TCRdb had trimmed the public reads at Q25 with fastp and called clones with MiXCR. Here each entry gathers all rows of one CDR3 protein and keeps the most common genes and DNA. The sample table lists about 280,000 distinct CDR3 sequences, around 20% of them with a count of one. The ten largest clones capture approximately 19% of the sample. These TCRs' antigens remain unknown. According to the study, the label for this sample's treatment or condition signals: in vitro stimulation with specific CMV peptide epitopes to enrich CMV-specific T cells. The sample consisted of cultured PBMCs, taken from culture after CMV antigen stimulation. These receptors were obtained from a human donor in good health (CMV status not recorded). Some clones in this sample may be carry-over from other donors' samples.

This clonotype has just a few counts. The V and J genes are TRBV5-6 and TRBJ2-2; D gene unclear. Trimming removed 2 bases from V and 4 bases from J, with 6 bases in between. The CDR3 length is 13 residues. CDR1 SGHDT and CDR2 YYEEEE come from the germline V gene. The CDR3: CASSFTSTGELFF. CDR3 in DNA: TGTGCCAGCAGCTTTACATCCACCGGGGAGCTGTTTTTT.

V is TRBV20-1 and J is TRBJ2-5; 8 bases match TRBD2. CDR3 length equals 13 residues. The V and J ends lost 6 bases and 4 bases, in that order; junction bases with no gene match: 7. Germline CDR1 and CDR2: DFQATT and SNEGSKA (reference sequence). The DNA of the CDR3 is TGCAGTGCCGGGGGGGGGGGGCTAGAGACCCAGTACTTC. Encoded protein: CSAGGGGLETQYF.

V and J are TRBV10-3 and TRBJ2-1; either TRBD1 or TRBD2 may fit D (5 bases each). The CDR3 contains 12 residues. With 10 bases removed from V and 6 bases from J, the gap between germline ends came to 13 bases. The germline V gene has CDR1 ENHRY and CDR2 SYGVKD. CDR3 sequence (DNA): TGTGCCACCTCCAGGGCGGGCAATGAGCAGTTCTTC. Translation gives CATSRAGNEQFF.

This clonotype was seen a few times. This chain connects TRBV6-5 to TRBJ2-6, with a weak D call TRBD1 (5 bases). CDR1 is MNHEY, CDR2 SVGAGI, per germline. This CDR3 is built from 18 residues. V shed 4 bases and J shed 0 bases, with 16 bases lying between them. The CDR3 DNA is TGTGCCAGCAGTTCCCGGAGCAGGGTCGCCTCTGGGGCCAACGTCCTGACTTTC. Encoded protein: CASSSRSRVASGANVLTF.

There are many counts of this clonotype. The chain recombines TRBV12-3 or TRBV12-4 with TRBJ1-2; 11 nucleotides align to TRBD1. V shed 6 bases and J 5 bases; nucleotides not matched to a gene: 5. This CDR3 is built from 14 residues. The CDR3 DNA sequence: TGTGCCAGCAGACGGACAGGGGGCAAGTATGGCTACACCTTC. Protein: CASRRTGGKYGYTF.

At least ten counts were recorded for this clonotype. The V gene is TRBV7-8, the J gene TRBJ2-1; perhaps TRBD2 as D (5 bases). This CDR3 is built from 16 residues. Germline CDR1 is SGHVS and CDR2 is FQNEAQ. Deletions cut 0 bases from V and 1 base from J, with 10 bases between. DNA of the CDR3: TGTGCCAGCAGCTTAGCCCCCAGCGGTTCCTACAATGAGCAGTTCTTC. The encoded protein is CASSLAPSGSYNEQFF.

This clonotype showed up just a few times. This chain connects TRBV2 to TRBJ1-3; the D is unclear. Germline CDR1 is SNHLY and CDR2 is FYNNEI. This CDR3 spans 14 amino acids. The V gene lost 2 bases and the J gene lost 2 bases, with 7 bases spanning the gap. The CDR3 coding sequence is TGTGCCAGCAGTGAAACGTGGACTGGAAACACCATATATTTT. Translated: CASSETWTGNTIYF.

This clonotype was detected ten times or more. The junction departs from germline at one end; a sequencing error may be responsible. The rearrangement uses TRBV7-2 and TRBJ1-2; D might be TRBD1 (5 bases). The CDR3 is 12 amino acids. Germline V lookup: CDR1 SGHTA, CDR2 FQGNSA. In nucleotides, the CDR3 is TGTGCCAGCAGTTGGGGGATGGGGCCAAAGTTCTTC. This codes for CASSWGMGPKFF.

This clonotype was counted ten times or more. The chain has TRBV12-3 or TRBV12-4 and TRBJ2-1; TRBD2 might be the D (5 bases). Trimming left V 3 bases short and J 2 bases short, with 14 bases between. The CDR3 runs 16 residues. CDR3 loop: CASSFNRGSPYNEQFF. CDR3 coding DNA: TGTGCCAGCAGTTTTAACCGAGGGAGCCCCTACAATGAGCAGTTCTTC.

The CDR3 DNA is TGTGCCAGCAGCTTAGTAGGACAGGGGGCAGGGGAGCAGTACTTC. Translating it yields CASSLVGQGAGEQYF. V is TRBV7-2 and J is TRBJ2-7, with TRBD1 identical over 11 bases. The CDR3 extends over 15 amino acids. V was clipped by 1 base and J by 7 bases; unmatched bases: 6. Germline V gene lookup returns CDR1 SGHTA and CDR2 FQGNSA.

The chain has TRBV29-1 and TRBJ1-2; D perhaps matches TRBD1 (5 bases). Per the germline V gene, CDR1 is SQVTM and CDR2 is ANQGSEA. The CDR3 totals 14 residues. V lost 2 bases to trimming and J lost 4 bases, with 14 bases between them. The CDR3 nucleotides are TGCAGCGTTGAATCCGGGACCGGACTCTATGGCTACACCTTC. Amino acids: CSVESGTGLYGYTF. Combining the CDR3 with reference TRBV29-1 and TRBJ1-2 gives the whole variable domain SAVISQKPSRDICQRGTSLTIQCQVDSQVTMMFWYRQQPGQSLTLIATANQGSEATYESGFVIDKFPISRPNLTFSTLTVSNMSPEDSSIYLCSVESGTGLYGYTFGSGTRLTVV.

This clonotype was observed many times. This chain links TRBV12-3 or TRBV12-4 with TRBJ2-7, with a tentative D call TRBD2 (5 bases). The CDR3 is 14 residues long. Between the trimmed V and J ends, which lost 7 bases and 4 bases, there was a span of 17 bases. The CDR3 protein is CASTPRPGNYEQYF. The CDR3 DNA reads TGTGCCAGCACCCCCCGGCCGGGAAATTACGAGCAGTACTTC.

This clonotype showed up just a few times. The V call is TRBV4-3, the J call TRBJ2-4; D is unclear. Looked up from germline, CDR1 is LGHNA and CDR2 is YSLEER. The CDR3 spans 17 residues. V lost 0 bases to trimming and J lost 1 base, with 13 bases between them. The CDR3 region has the DNA TGCGCCAGCAGCCAAGAGGTCACAATTCGGGCCAAAAACATTCAGTACTTC. Its protein is CASSQEVTIRAKNIQYF.

This clonotype was seen at least ten times. The chain couples TRBV25-1 to TRBJ2-3; 8 bases agree with TRBD1. After removal of 3 bases from V and 2 bases from J, the junction contained 1 base not matched to a gene. CDR3 size: 14 residues. Germline assignment: CDR1 MGHDK and CDR2 SYGVNS. CDR3 amino acids: CASSEGQDTDTQYF. CDR3 nucleotides: TGTGCCAGCAGTGAGGGACAGGACACAGATACGCAGTATTTT. Variable domain in full (rest from reference TRBV25-1 and TRBJ2-3): EADIYQTPRYLVIGTGKKITLECSQTMGHDKMYWYQQDPGMELHLIHYSYGVNSTEKGDLSSESTVSRIRTEHFPLTLESARPSHTSQYLCASSEGQDTDTQYFGPGTRLTVL.

DNA for the CDR3: TGTGCCAGCAGCTTAGGTAGGGCAGGAAATCAGCCCCAGCATTTT. Encoded protein: CASSLGRAGNQPQHF. The rearrangement joins TRBV7-8 to TRBJ1-5; D is ambiguous. Germline V lookup: CDR1 SGHVS, CDR2 FQNEAQ. The V end was cut by 1 base, the J end by 4 bases, with 11 bases between. This CDR3 is 15 amino acids long.

This clonotype was counted only a few times. The chain has TRBV4-3 and TRBJ1-2, with D tentatively TRBD1 (5 bases). Germline V gene lookup returns CDR1 LGHNA and CDR2 YSLEER. V was trimmed by 0 bases and J by 8 bases, leaving 13 bases between them. This CDR3 comprises 14 residues. CDR3 sequence reads: CASSQDRADGGYTF. CDR3 nucleotide sequence: TGCGCCAGCAGCCAAGACAGGGCTGATGGAGGCTACACCTTC.

This rearrangement joins TRBV4-1 to TRBJ2-4, with TRBD2 matching over 10 bases. Germline V lookup: CDR1 MGHRA, CDR2 YSYEKL. After removal of 0 bases from V and 2 bases from J, the junction contained 7 bases not matched to a gene. This CDR3 comprises 18 residues. The CDR3 loop reads CASSQDMLAGAPKNIQYF. For the CDR3, the DNA is TGCGCCAGCAGCCAAGATATGCTAGCGGGAGCGCCCAAAAACATTCAGTACTTC.

The rearrangement links TRBV12-3 or TRBV12-4 to TRBJ2-6; the D gene is possibly TRBD1 (5 bases). The CDR3 loop spans 18 amino acids. Trimming cost V 4 bases and J 1 base, with 17 bases left between them. In DNA form, the CDR3 reads TGTGCCAGCAGTTCTTTAGGGGTAGATAAGTCTGGGGCCAACGTCCTGACTTTC. Protein: CASSSLGVDKSGANVLTF.

This clonotype has ten or more counts. The rearrangement joins TRBV7-2 to TRBJ2-3, with 13 positions matching TRBD2. CDR3 length: 14 amino acids. The V segment lost 8 bases and the J segment 7 bases; nucleotides outside the gene matches: 6. The germline V gene has CDR1 SGHTA and CDR2 FQGNSA. The CDR3 bases are TGTGCCAGCTCTATAGGGACTAGCGGGAATACGCAGTATTTT. The encoded protein is CASSIGTSGNTQYF.

This clonotype was recorded many times. The chain combines TRBV7-2 with TRBJ2-3; 13 nucleotides align to TRBD2. Trimming took 5 bases from V and 5 from J; bases not matched to a gene: 4. CDR1 and CDR2 (germline): SGHTA, FQGNSA. The CDR3 consists of 15 residues. The DNA of the CDR3 is TGTGCCAGCAGCCTCACTAGCGGGGGGGAAGATACGCAGTATTTT. Its translation is CASSLTSGGEDTQYF. Full variable domain (outside the CDR3, taken from reference TRBV7-2 and TRBJ2-3): GAGVSQSPSNKVTEKGKDVELRCDPISGHTALYWYRQSLGQGLEFLIYFQGNSAPDKSGLPSDRFSAERTGGSVSTLTIQRTQQEDSAVYLCASSLTSGGEDTQYFGPGTRLTVL.

This chain connects TRBV7-9 to TRBJ2-7; TRBD1 agrees at 7 bases. V was pared by 1 base and J by 3 bases, with 3 bases of the junction left unmatched. Germline loops: CDR1 SEHNR, CDR2 FQNEAQ (reference sequence). This CDR3 has 14 residues. The CDR3 region is CASSLGQGDYEQYV. CDR3 DNA: TGTGCCAGCAGCTTAGGACAGGGAGACTACGAGCAGTACGTC.

The chain links TRBV7-2 to TRBJ2-7, with 13 bases identical to TRBD2. Germline assignment: CDR1 SGHTA and CDR2 FQGNSA. CDR3 length equals 16 residues. This CDR3 is CVSSPLGLAGSYEQYV. DNA for the CDR3: TGTGTCAGCAGCCCTTTGGGACTAGCGGGATCCTACGAGCAGTACGTC.

V usage is TRBV15 and J usage is TRBJ1-1, with D unresolved. V lost 1 base and J lost 4, with 4 bases in between. The CDR3 sequence is 12 residues long. The germline CDR1 and CDR2 sequences are LNHNV and YYDKDF (reference sequence). CDR3 residues: CATSRATTEAFF. The CDR3 DNA reads TGTGCCACCAGCAGAGCCACCACTGAAGCTTTCTTT.

This clonotype was seen a few times. The V gene is TRBV20-1, the J gene TRBJ2-5; TRBD2 matches at 7 bases. Germline-derived CDR1 and CDR2 are DFQATT and SNEGSKA (reference sequence). The trim removed 5 bases at V and 5 bases at J, leaving 11 bases unmatched. This CDR3 has 14 residues. CDR3: CSARGVTSEETQYF. The CDR3 DNA is TGCAGTGCTCGGGGGGTAACCTCGGAGGAGACCCAGTACTTC.

For this clonotype: The junction does not match germline at one end; this may be a read error. The rearrangement joins TRBV7-6 to TRBJ1-1; D not certain. The CDR3 loop spans 8 amino acids. Germline-derived CDR1 and CDR2 are SGHVS and FNYEAQ. CDR3 in amino acids: CASSSLSF. CDR3 nucleotide sequence: TGTGCCAGCAGCTCCTTATCGTTT.

This chain links TRBV4-1 with TRBJ2-7; a weak D match, TRBD1 (5 bases). The CDR3 covers 14 residues. V was clipped by 0 bases and J by 5 bases, with 11 bases between them. Germline lookup yields CDR1 MGHRA and CDR2 YSYEKL. CDR3 in amino acids: CASSQDRVEDEQYF. The CDR3 coding sequence is TGCGCCAGCAGCCAAGACAGGGTGGAAGACGAGCAGTACTTC.

The chain carries TRBV5-1 and TRBJ2-3, with D possibly matching TRBD2 (6 bases). From germline, CDR1 is SGHRS and CDR2 YFSETQ. The CDR3 length is 15 residues. V gave up 2 bases and J gave up 5 bases, with 15 bases separating them. In nucleotides, the CDR3 is TGCGCCAGCAGCTTCGGCCAGGGAGGAGGAGATACGCAGTATTTT. Translation gives CASSFGQGGGDTQYF.

This clonotype was observed a few times. The rearrangement joins TRBV19 to TRBJ2-1, with D perhaps matching TRBD1 (5 bases). The ends were cut back, 3 bases at V and 8 bases at J, with 11 bases in the middle. This CDR3 contains 13 residues. Germline CDR1 and CDR2: LNHDA and SQIVND (reference sequence). The chain's CDR3 is CASSIIGADEQFF. Here the CDR3 DNA reads TGTGCCAGTAGTATTATAGGGGCGGATGAGCAGTTCTTC.

CDR3 residues: CASSLYQRGLDGYTF. The CDR3 DNA reads TGTGCCAGCAGTTTATACCAAAGGGGGCTGGATGGCTACACCTTC. This rearrangement joins TRBV27 to TRBJ1-2; 7 bases fit TRBD1. This CDR3 is built from 15 residues. V was clipped by 1 base and J by 6 bases; unmatched bases: 8. CDR1 and CDR2 (germline): MNHEY, SMNVEV (reference sequence).

V gene TRBV5-1 combines with J gene TRBJ2-5; possibly TRBD1 or TRBD2 for D (6 bases each). The CDR3 spans 13 residues. Between the trimmed V and J ends, which lost 5 bases and 3 bases, there was a span of 11 bases. Germline V CDR1 and CDR2: SGHRS, YFSETQ. The CDR3 nucleotides are TGCGCCAGCAGGGGAAGGGGGGAAGAGACCCAGTACTTC. This encodes CASRGRGEETQYF.

This clonotype was seen at least ten times. The gene calls are TRBV7-2 and TRBJ1-2; a weak D match, TRBD1 (5 bases). Germline CDR1 reads SGHTA; CDR2 reads FQGNSA. V shed 5 bases and J shed 4 bases, with 8 bases lying between them. The length of the CDR3 is 12 residues. CDR3 residues: CASSPDSYGYTF. CDR3 coding DNA: TGTGCCAGCAGCCCCGACAGCTATGGCTACACCTTC.

The chain employs TRBV19 and TRBJ2-7; D perhaps matches TRBD1 (7 bases). Germline loops: CDR1 LNHDA, CDR2 SQIVND (reference sequence). The CDR3 contains 14 residues. Trimming cost V 6 bases and J 3 bases, with 15 bases left between them. This CDR3 is CASSRGAADYEQYV. CDR3 nucleotides: TGTGCCAGTAGCAGGGGGGCAGCCGACTACGAGCAGTACGTC.